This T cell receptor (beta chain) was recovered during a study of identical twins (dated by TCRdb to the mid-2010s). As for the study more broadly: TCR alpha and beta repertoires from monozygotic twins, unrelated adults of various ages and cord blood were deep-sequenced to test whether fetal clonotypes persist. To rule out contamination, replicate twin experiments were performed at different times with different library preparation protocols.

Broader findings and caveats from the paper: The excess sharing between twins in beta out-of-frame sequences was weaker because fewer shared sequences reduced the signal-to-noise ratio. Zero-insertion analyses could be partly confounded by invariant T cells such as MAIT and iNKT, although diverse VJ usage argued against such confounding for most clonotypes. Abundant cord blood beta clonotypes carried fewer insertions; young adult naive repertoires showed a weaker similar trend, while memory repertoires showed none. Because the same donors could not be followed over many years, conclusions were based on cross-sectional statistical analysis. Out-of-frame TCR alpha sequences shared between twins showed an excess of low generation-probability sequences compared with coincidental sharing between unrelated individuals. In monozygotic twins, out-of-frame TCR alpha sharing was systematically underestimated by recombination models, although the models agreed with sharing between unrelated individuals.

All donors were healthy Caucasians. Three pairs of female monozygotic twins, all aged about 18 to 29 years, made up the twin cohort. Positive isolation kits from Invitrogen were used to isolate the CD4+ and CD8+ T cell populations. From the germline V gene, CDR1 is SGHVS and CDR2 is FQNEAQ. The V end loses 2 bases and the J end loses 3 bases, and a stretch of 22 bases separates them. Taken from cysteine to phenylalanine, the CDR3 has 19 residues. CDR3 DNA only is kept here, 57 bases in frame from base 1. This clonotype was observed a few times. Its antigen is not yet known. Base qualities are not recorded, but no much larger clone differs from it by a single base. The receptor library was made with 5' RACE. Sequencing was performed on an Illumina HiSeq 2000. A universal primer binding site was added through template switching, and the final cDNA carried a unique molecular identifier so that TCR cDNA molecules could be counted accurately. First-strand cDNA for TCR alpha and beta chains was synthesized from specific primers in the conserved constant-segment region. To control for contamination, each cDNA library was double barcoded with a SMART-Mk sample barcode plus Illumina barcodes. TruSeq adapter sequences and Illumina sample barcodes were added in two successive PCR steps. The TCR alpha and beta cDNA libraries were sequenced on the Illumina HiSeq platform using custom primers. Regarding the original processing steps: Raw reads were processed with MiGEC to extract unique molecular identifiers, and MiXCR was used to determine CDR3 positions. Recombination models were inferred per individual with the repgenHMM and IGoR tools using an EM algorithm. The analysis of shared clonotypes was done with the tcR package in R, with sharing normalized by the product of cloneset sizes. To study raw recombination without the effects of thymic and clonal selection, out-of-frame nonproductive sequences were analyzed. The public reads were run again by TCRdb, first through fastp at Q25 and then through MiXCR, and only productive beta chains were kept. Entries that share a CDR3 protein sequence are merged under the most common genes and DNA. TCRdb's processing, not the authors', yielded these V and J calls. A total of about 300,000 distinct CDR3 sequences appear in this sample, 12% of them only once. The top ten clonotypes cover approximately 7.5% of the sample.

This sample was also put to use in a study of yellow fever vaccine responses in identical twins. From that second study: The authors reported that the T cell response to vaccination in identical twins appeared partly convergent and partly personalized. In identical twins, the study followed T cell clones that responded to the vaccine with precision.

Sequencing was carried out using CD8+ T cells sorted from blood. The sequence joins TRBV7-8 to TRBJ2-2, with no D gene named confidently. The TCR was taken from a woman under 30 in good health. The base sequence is TGTGCCAGCAGCTTAACCGCATACACCTCACGCTCGGACACCGGGGAGCTGTTTTTT. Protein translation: CASSLTAYTSRSDTGELFF.